The 18 T cell receptor beta chains below come from one sample, sequenced in a study of blood T cell repertoires in COVID-19. TCRdb's copy holds only in-frame clones and misses some; the assay was immunoSEQ multiplex PCR. The repertoire holds about 480,000 clones, with around 89% as singletons. Material for sequencing was PBMCs or T cells enriched from blood (not recorded which). All receptors derive from a woman aged 40 to 50 who had recovered from COVID-19.

This clone occurred once. The chain recombines TRBV6-5 with TRBJ2-2; 7 bases are shared with TRBD2. V lost 2 bases and J lost 5; bases outside the gene matches: 8. This CDR3 is built from 16 residues. CDR1 and CDR2 from the germline V gene are MNHEY and SVGAGI. As DNA, the CDR3 is TGTGCCAGCAGTTACGGGGCCCAGGGAGGGACCGGGGAGCTGTTTTTT. Translated: CASSYGAQGGTGELFF.

This clone was detected once. The chain employs TRBV6-5 and TRBJ1-1; possibly TRBD1 for D (5 bases). The CDR3 is 14 residues long. The ends were cut back, 6 bases at V and 2 bases at J, with 13 bases in the middle. The V gene's germline CDR1 is MNHEY and CDR2 SVGAGI. The CDR3 nucleotides read TGTGCCAGCAGGCCCTCGGGGGGAAACACTGAAGCTTTCTTT. Residues: CASRPSGGNTEAFF.

The chain joins TRBV6-6 to TRBJ1-2, with D perhaps TRBD1 (5 bases). V was shortened by 0 bases and J by 4 bases, with 9 bases between the two germline ends. The CDR3 has 14 amino acids. Germline V gene lookup returns CDR1 MNHNY and CDR2 SVGAGI (reference sequence). The CDR3 DNA sequence: TGTGCCAGCAGTTACTCCGGGGGGGGCTATGGCTACACCTTC. This encodes CASSYSGGGYGYTF.

This chain joins TRBV2 and TRBJ1-3; D is undetermined. This CDR3 has 16 amino acids. Germline CDR1 and CDR2: SNHLY and FYNNEI. V shed 3 bases and J shed 4 bases, with 16 bases lying between them. CDR3 sequence reads: CASSDRTGMGGNTIYF. In nucleotides, the CDR3 is TGTGCCAGCAGTGATAGGACGGGAATGGGCGGAAACACCATATATTTT.

The chain is built from TRBV18 and TRBJ2-3; 8 nucleotides align to TRBD2. There are 16 residues in the CDR3. After removal of 1 base from V and 6 bases from J, the junction contained 9 bases not matched to a gene. Germline CDR1 KGHSH, CDR2 LQKENI. The CDR3 DNA follows: TGTGCCAGCTCACCACAGGGGACTAGGAGTTCGGATACGCAGTATTTT. Residues: CASSPQGTRSSDTQYF.

This clone was seen only once. The rearrangement links TRBV29-1 to TRBJ1-1; 8 nucleotides align to TRBD1. The length of the CDR3 is 13 residues. After removal of 6 bases from V and 6 bases from J, the junction contained 9 bases not matched to a gene. Germline-derived CDR1 and CDR2 are SQVTM and ANQGSEA. The CDR3 loop reads CSVEDRVLAEAFF. CDR3 sequence (DNA): TGCAGCGTCGAGGACAGGGTTTTGGCTGAAGCTTTCTTT.

The rearrangement joins TRBV6-6 to TRBJ2-7, with 9 positions matching TRBD1. This CDR3 region has 17 residues. Germline CDR1 MNHNY, CDR2 SVGAGI (reference sequence). V shed 5 bases and J 2 bases; nucleotides not matched to a gene: 13. The CDR3 sequence: CASSQAGTRTGAYEQYF. In DNA, the CDR3 is TGTGCCAGCAGTCAGGCCGGGACTCGGACAGGGGCCTACGAGCAGTACTTC.

V is TRBV10-3 and J is TRBJ1-1, with D tentatively TRBD1 (6 bases). The germline V gene has CDR1 ENHRY and CDR2 SYGVKD. This CDR3 region has 14 residues. V was pared by 4 bases and J by 5 bases, with 14 bases between. CDR3 residues: CAISGIGGTTEAFF. The DNA for the CDR3 is TGTGCCATCAGTGGTATAGGGGGAACGACTGAAGCTTTCTTT.

V usage is TRBV27 and J usage is TRBJ1-3; the match to TRBD1 covers 8 bases. Germline CDR1 reads MNHEY; CDR2 reads SMNVEV (reference sequence). The length of the CDR3 is 16 residues. The junction had 6 bases not matched to a gene; V was cut back by 5 bases and J by 0 bases. CDR3 protein: CASSTHTGGSGNTIYF. DNA for the CDR3: TGTGCCAGCAGTACCCACACAGGGGGCTCTGGAAACACCATATATTTT.

The rearrangement links TRBV7-8 to TRBJ1-2; D is unclear. From germline, CDR1 is SGHVS and CDR2 FQNEAQ. The germline V and J ends were trimmed by 1 base and 4 bases, with 13 bases remaining between them. CDR3 size: 15 residues. CDR3 sequence (DNA): TGTGCCAGCAGCTTAGAGGCGGTCCCCCTCTATGGCTACACCTTC. Amino acids: CASSLEAVPLYGYTF.

The chain carries TRBV27 and TRBJ1-4; tentatively, D is TRBD1 (5 bases). The CDR3 sequence is 15 residues long. Germline CDR1 and CDR2: MNHEY and SMNVEV (reference sequence). V gave up 5 bases and J gave up 4 bases, with 14 bases separating them. The DNA for the CDR3 is TGTGCCAGCAGTCCATCAACAGGAGATAATGAAAAACTGTTTTTT. Translated: CASSPSTGDNEKLFF.

This chain uses TRBV4-2 with TRBJ2-5; 10 nucleotides agree with TRBD1. Germline trimming cut 4 bases from V and 3 bases from J; bases unmatched to any gene: 5. Germline V gene data show CDR1 as LGHNA and CDR2 as YNFKEQ. The CDR3 is 15 amino acids. Here the CDR3 DNA reads TGTGCCAGCAGCCTAAGGGGGACAGGGGAAGAGACCCAGTACTTC. It encodes CASSLRGTGEETQYF.

This chain joins TRBV7-7 and TRBJ2-5, with 9 bases aligning to TRBD1. CDR1 SSHAT and CDR2 FNYEAQ come from the germline V gene (reference sequence). The CDR3 extends over 15 amino acids. V was pared by 4 bases and J by 3 bases, with 6 bases of the junction left unmatched. In DNA, the CDR3 is TGTGCCAGCAGCTCAGGCGGGACAGGGAAAGAGACCCAGTACTTC. Its translation: CASSSGGTGKETQYF.

This chain joins TRBV7-2 and TRBJ1-5; the match to TRBD1 covers 9 bases. The CDR3 has 15 residues. Germline CDR1 and CDR2: SGHTA and FQGNSA. Germline trimming cut 5 bases from V and 4 bases from J; bases unmatched to any gene: 6. This chain's CDR3 is CASSPDRGGNQPQHF. The CDR3 DNA follows: TGTGCCAGCAGCCCGGACAGGGGAGGGAATCAGCCCCAGCATTTT. The variable domain in full, completed from reference TRBV7-2 and TRBJ1-5, reads GAGVSQSPSNKVTEKGKDVELRCDPISGHTALYWYRQSLGQGLEFLIYFQGNSAPDKSGLPSDRFSAERTGGSVSTLTIQRTQQEDSAVYLCASSPDRGGNQPQHFGDGTRLSIL.

The V gene is TRBV30, the J gene TRBJ2-7, with D maybe TRBD2 (6 bases). Germline assignment: CDR1 GTSNPN and CDR2 SVGIG (reference sequence). CDR3 length: 14 amino acids. V lost 1 base and J lost 5, with 15 bases in between. CDR3 nucleotides: TGTGCCTGGAGTGGGTTTGGGGGAGGTCACGAGCAGTACTTC. It is translated as CAWSGFGGGHEQYF.

This chain connects TRBV7-9 to TRBJ1-2; TRBD1 agrees at 12 bases. The V gene end was trimmed by 0 bases and the J gene end by 2 bases; junction bases not matched to a gene: 4. The CDR3 sequence is 17 residues long. Germline-derived CDR1 and CDR2 are SEHNR and FQNEAQ (reference sequence). This chain's CDR3 is CASSLAGTGGENYGYTF. CDR3 DNA sequence: TGTGCCAGCAGCTTAGCGGGGACAGGGGGCGAGAACTATGGCTACACCTTC.

The CDR3 coding sequence is TGTGCTAGTGTTCTAGCGGGAGGGCTAAATGAGCAGTTCTTC. It yields the protein CASVLAGGLNEQFF. The chain combines TRBV12-5 with TRBJ2-1, with 12 bases fitting TRBD2. The germline V gene encodes CDR1 LGHNT and CDR2 FRNRAP. V was clipped by 7 bases and J by 7 bases; unmatched bases: 5. The CDR3 is made up of 14 amino acids.

This chain connects TRBV6-5 to TRBJ1-1, with 9 bases matching TRBD1. Germline V gene sequence: CDR1 MNHEY, CDR2 SVGAGI. This CDR3 has 15 amino acids. V trimming: 5 bases; J trimming: 3 bases; junction bases outside the gene matches: 7. The CDR3 here is CASSTDRGWDTEAFF. In DNA form, the CDR3 reads TGTGCCAGCAGTACGGACAGGGGATGGGACACTGAAGCTTTCTTT.